Listed here are 9 T cell receptor beta chains from one sample, sequenced in a study of cytomegalovirus exposure and HLA in healthy donors. PCR used 60 Vbeta primers and 13 Jbeta primers. Assay used: immunoSEQ multiplex PCR; TCRdb lists only in-frame clones, some missing. This sample has 150,000 or so clones, with 64% found just once. The sequenced material came from PBMCs. The receptors shown here come from a woman in her thirties in good health and CMV-seropositive.

This clone showed up just a few times. The chain employs TRBV7-9 and TRBJ2-3; no clear D gene. CDR3 length: 13 amino acids. Trimming left V 4 bases short and J 2 bases short, with 7 bases between. The germline V gene has CDR1 SEHNR and CDR2 FQNEAQ (reference sequence). Here the CDR3 reads CASSSLNTDTQYF. CDR3 bases: TGTGCCAGCAGCTCACTGAACACAGATACGCAGTATTTT.

This clone was detected only a few times. The sample holds other DNA sequences that translate to the same CDR3. The rearrangement joins TRBV2 to TRBJ1-2; unclear D gene. The length of the CDR3 is 13 residues. Trimming shortened V by 1 base and J by 3 bases, and 6 bases separated the two germline ends. The germline CDR1 and CDR2 sequences are SNHLY and FYNNEI. The CDR3 nucleotides are TGTGCCAGCAGTGAAGAACTCTACTATGGCTACACCTTC. Translating gives CASSEELYYGYTF.

CDR3 amino acids: CASSSGQNYGYTF. The DNA of the CDR3 is TGTGCCAGCAGCTCGGGACAGAACTATGGCTACACCTTC. The J gene is TRBJ1-2, the V gene TRBV5-6; 7 nucleotides align to TRBD1. Germline trimming cut 3 bases from V and 2 bases from J; bases unmatched to any gene: 1. The CDR3 contains 13 residues. Germline CDR1 is SGHDT and CDR2 is YYEEEE.

The CDR3 DNA is TGCGCCAGCAGCTTCCCCGGGACAGGGGAAGATCAGCCCCAGCATTTT. Translation gives CASSFPGTGEDQPQHF. V is TRBV5-1 and J is TRBJ1-5; 10 bases agree with TRBD1. This CDR3 contains 16 residues. From germline, CDR1 is SGHRS and CDR2 YFSETQ. Germline trimming cut 2 bases from V and 5 bases from J; bases unmatched to any gene: 7.

The CDR3 nucleotides read TGTGCCAGCAGCGTAGTCAGTAGCACAGATACGCAGTATTTT. The encoded protein is CASSVVSSTDTQYF. J is TRBJ2-3 and V is TRBV9; no reliable D call. Trimming removed 0 bases at V and 0 bases at J, with 5 bases between. CDR3 length: 14 residues. CDR1 is SGDLS, CDR2 YYNGEE, per germline.

Only a few counts were recorded for this clone. The rearrangement joins TRBV23-1 to TRBJ1-2, with D possibly TRBD1 on 6 matching bases. TRBV23-1 is treated as an ORF (open reading frame) with a function not yet certain. CDR3 length equals 17 residues. Deletions cut 0 bases from V and 3 bases from J, with 17 bases between. Here the CDR3 DNA reads TGCGCCAGCAGTCAATCGAGGAGCGGGAGGGGGGACTATGGCTACACCTTC. This encodes CASSQSRSGRGDYGYTF.

This chain uses TRBV18 with TRBJ1-2; TRBD1 aligns across 8 bases. From germline, CDR1 is KGHSH and CDR2 LQKENI. The CDR3 consists of 12 residues. The V and J ends lost 1 base and 10 bases, in that order; junction bases with no gene match: 2. The CDR3: CASSPQDRDYTF. DNA for the CDR3: TGTGCCAGCTCACCACAGGACAGGGACTACACCTTC. The full variable domain, rest sourced from reference TRBV18 and TRBJ1-2, is NAGVMQNPRHLVRRRGQEARLRCSPMKGHSHVYWYRQLPEEGLKFMVYLQKENIIDESGMPKERFSAEFPKEGPSILRIQQVVRGDSAAYFCASSPQDRDYTFGSGTRLTVV.

V usage is TRBV25-1 and J usage is TRBJ2-1; 10 bases match TRBD2. The CDR3 runs to 14 residues. CDR1 and CDR2 (germline): MGHDK, SYGVNS. The trim removed 8 bases at V and 9 bases at J, leaving 10 bases unmatched. This CDR3 reads CASVEREGRSEQFF. The CDR3 nucleotides read TGTGCCAGCGTAGAGCGGGAGGGTCGGAGTGAGCAGTTCTTC.

This clone was observed a single time. This chain uses TRBV2 with TRBJ2-3, with a tentative D call TRBD1 (6 bases). The germline CDR1 and CDR2 sequences are SNHLY and FYNNEI. Trimming stripped 8 bases from V and 4 bases from J, with 13 bases between. The CDR3 is 13 residues long. DNA for the CDR3: TGTGCCAGCGCAGGGGAAATATCAGATACGCAGTATTTT. Its translation: CASAGEISDTQYF. Using reference TRBV2 and TRBJ2-3 for the parts outside the CDR3, the full variable domain is EPEVTQTPSHQVTQMGQEVILRCVPISNHLYFYWYRQILGQKVEFLVSFYNNEISEKSEIFDDQFSVERPDGSNFTLKIRSTKLEDSAMYFCASAGEISDTQYFGPGTRLTVL.